This T cell receptor (beta chain) appears in the sequencing data of a study of shared clonotypes between healthy human individuals. As for the study in general: A donor's plate count was three for CD4 naive and three for CD4 memory; CD8 naive had two and CD8 memory one. Points from the study as a whole: Investigators expected sequencing depth to affect clonotype sharing among donors. Larger estimated richness was generally recorded for naive subsets relative to memory subsets.

On this clone itself: The antigen is unknown.

Authors' methods: Filtering was not the same, since immunoSEQ gave junction-only sequences without quality scores. This table comes from immunoSEQ multiplex PCR, and its TCRdb copy is limited to in-frame clones, with some not included. V and J calls and clone size follow that table, whereas D and trimming were derived from the DNA. Counted here are 2,100,000 or so clones, approximately 94% occurring once; the ten biggest clones make up roughly 0.13%. This TCR came from a man aged 18 to 29 in good health. The source material was naive CD4+ T cells sorted from blood. As to subset: CD45RA+ positively selected.

This chain's CDR3 is CASRRNTGELFF. In DNA form, the CDR3 reads TGTGCCAGCAGGCGCAACACCGGGGAGCTGTTTTTT. The genes are TRBV13 and TRBJ2-2; no definite D call. Trimming pared 6 bases from V and 2 bases from J, leaving 4 bases between. CDR3 length: 12 amino acids. Germline V gives CDR1 PRHDT, CDR2 FYEKMQ (reference sequence).